The 23 T cell receptor beta chains in this list originate from one sample, sequenced in a study of blood T cell repertoires in COVID-19. The table came from immunoSEQ multiplex PCR; TCRdb's copy has only in-frame clones and leaves some out. Among roughly 150,000 clones, approximately 79% were seen once, and the ten largest hold around 17%. The sample consisted of PBMCs or T cells enriched from blood (not recorded which). These receptors all stem from an older woman in a cohort exposed to, infected with or recovered from COVID-19 (not recorded which).

V and J are TRBV6-5 and TRBJ1-1, with 9 bases matching TRBD1. Germline assignment: CDR1 MNHEY and CDR2 SVGAGI. CDR3 length: 15 amino acids. V was pared by 7 bases and J by 5 bases, with 11 bases of the junction left unmatched. The CDR3 DNA sequence: TGTGCCAGCACCCCGAAGTCTGGGACAGGGACTGAAGCTTTCTTT. As protein: CASTPKSGTGTEAFF.

This chain joins TRBV10-3 and TRBJ1-2; a weak D match, TRBD1 (6 bases). The CDR3 totals 15 residues. Germline CDR1 reads ENHRY; CDR2 reads SYGVKD. Trimming took off 3 bases at V and 0 bases at J, with 11 bases between the two ends. Here the CDR3 DNA reads TGTGCCATCAGTGATATAGGGGGATCTAACTATGGCTACACCTTC. It yields the protein CAISDIGGSNYGYTF.

This chain links TRBV7-3 with TRBJ2-7; the D gene is possibly TRBD1 (6 bases). There are 15 residues in the CDR3. Trimming pared 5 bases from V and 6 bases from J, leaving 20 bases between. Per the germline V gene, CDR1 is SGHTA and CDR2 is FQGTGA. CDR3 DNA sequence: TGTGCCAGCAGCGCTACCGGGACACATATAGGCGAGCAGTACTTC. Translated, it gives CASSATGTHIGEQYF.

This rearrangement joins TRBV6-5 to TRBJ2-2, with 7 bases fitting TRBD1. Germline values: CDR1 MNHEY, CDR2 SVGAGI. This CDR3 comprises 15 residues. The junction had 4 bases not matched to a gene; V was cut back by 6 bases and J by 0 bases. The CDR3 sequence: CASRGTASNTGELFF. The CDR3 bases are TGTGCCAGCAGGGGGACAGCCTCGAACACCGGGGAGCTGTTTTTT.

The genes are TRBV2 and TRBJ2-2; unclear D gene. CDR3 size: 10 residues. Per germline, CDR1 SNHLY and CDR2 FYNNEI. V dropped 4 bases and J dropped 10 bases, with 4 bases sitting between them. This CDR3 reads CASSGVELFF. In nucleotides, the CDR3 is TGTGCCAGCAGTGGCGTGGAGCTGTTTTTT.

This clone was found once. The chain combines TRBV7-8 with TRBJ2-7; D perhaps matches TRBD1 (7 bases). The CDR3 sequence is 16 residues long. Germline CDR1 SGHVS, CDR2 FQNEAQ. Trimming took 2 bases from V and 4 from J, leaving 18 bases between them. CDR3 loop: CASSLNVGAGGYEQYF. In DNA, the CDR3 is TGTGCCAGCAGCTTAAATGTGGGCGCAGGGGGGTACGAGCAGTACTTC.

This clone was observed a handful of times. This sequence joins TRBV2 and TRBJ1-2; 8 bases are a match to TRBD1. Trimming took 6 bases from V and 0 from J; bases not matched to a gene: 3. The CDR3 runs to 14 residues. Per the germline V gene, CDR1 is SNHLY and CDR2 is FYNNEI. This CDR3 is CASSKDRANYGYTF. CDR3 coding DNA: TGTGCCAGCAGCAAGGACAGGGCTAACTATGGCTACACCTTC.

The chain employs TRBV27 and TRBJ2-1; TRBD1 matches at 11 bases. Germline-derived CDR1 and CDR2 are MNHEY and SMNVEV (reference sequence). The CDR3 totals 18 residues. V lost 2 bases and J lost 3; bases outside the gene matches: 9. DNA of the CDR3: TGTGCCAGCAGTTTAAAGGGTAGCGGGACAGGGGGCTACAATGAGCAGTTCTTC. It translates to CASSLKGSGTGGYNEQFF.

This clone occurred a few times. The rearrangement uses TRBV7-2 and TRBJ1-2; 8 positions agree with TRBD1. The germline CDR1 and CDR2 sequences are SGHTA and FQGNSA. J gave up 6 bases and V 4 bases, and 10 bases lay outside the gene matches. The CDR3 consists of 15 residues. The CDR3 DNA sequence: TGTGCCAGCAGCTCCCCGACAGGGGCCTTCCATGGCTACACCTTC. Its translation: CASSSPTGAFHGYTF.

The chain uses TRBV9 and TRBJ1-2; 9 bases match TRBD1. CDR1 and CDR2 from the germline V gene are SGDLS and YYNGEE. CDR3 length: 16 amino acids. V shed 3 bases, J shed 1 base, and the junction held 7 bases outside the gene matches. This CDR3 is CASSGRDRAFNYGYTF. DNA of the CDR3: TGTGCCAGCAGCGGCCGGGACAGGGCCTTTAACTATGGCTACACCTTC.

This rearrangement joins TRBV4-3 to TRBJ2-7, with D perhaps matching TRBD2 (6 bases). V dropped 0 bases and J dropped 6 bases, with 15 bases sitting between them. Germline loops: CDR1 LGHNA, CDR2 YSLEER. The CDR3 totals 15 residues. CDR3 sequence reads: CASSQDWRGRGEQYF. CDR3 bases: TGCGCCAGCAGCCAAGATTGGAGGGGTCGAGGCGAGCAGTACTTC.

The J gene is TRBJ2-7, the V gene TRBV18; 9 bases are a match to TRBD1. Looked up from germline, CDR1 is KGHSH and CDR2 is LQKENI. J gave up 2 bases and V 5 bases, and 7 bases lay outside the gene matches. The CDR3 runs to 15 residues. CDR3 sequence (DNA): TGTGCCAGCTCAACCGGGACAGGGAACCCCTACGAGCAGTACTTC. Residues: CASSTGTGNPYEQYF.

The chain joins TRBV5-4 to TRBJ2-3; D not resolved. This CDR3 comprises 14 residues. Germline V gene data show CDR1 as SGHNT and CDR2 as YYREEE (reference sequence). V was cut by 3 bases and J by 6 bases, with 14 bases left in between. The CDR3 sequence is CASSSSTRSDTQYF. The DNA of the CDR3 is TGTGCCAGCAGCTCGTCTACCAGGTCCGATACGCAGTATTTT.

The V call is TRBV11-3, the J call TRBJ2-7; D is perhaps TRBD2 (6 bases). Germline V gene sequence: CDR1 SGHNT, CDR2 YENEEA. V was pared by 4 bases and J by 4 bases, with 11 bases between. CDR3 length: 13 residues. The CDR3 reads CASSSPREYEQYF. CDR3 nucleotide sequence: TGTGCCAGCAGCTCCCCTCGGGAGTACGAGCAGTACTTC.

CDR3 DNA sequence: TGTGCCAGCAGCCGACAGGGGGCGGGTCAGCCCCAGCATTTT. Its protein is CASSRQGAGQPQHF. The gene calls are TRBV7-9 and TRBJ1-5; 10 bases are a match to TRBD1. The trim removed 5 bases at V and 6 bases at J, leaving 4 bases unmatched. CDR1 is SEHNR, CDR2 FQNEAQ, per germline (reference sequence). This CDR3 has 14 residues.

This clone was counted a single time. The chain employs TRBV5-1 and TRBJ2-5, with 7 positions matching TRBD2. After removal of 6 bases from V and 3 bases from J, the junction contained 11 bases not matched to a gene. The CDR3 consists of 15 residues. Germline assignment: CDR1 SGHRS and CDR2 YFSETQ. CDR3: CASNRRGLGEETQYF. The DNA of the CDR3 is TGCGCCAGCAATCGCCGCGGACTAGGGGAAGAGACCCAGTACTTC.

This chain links TRBV5-1 with TRBJ1-4; 9 bases fit TRBD1. Germline assignment: CDR1 SGHRS and CDR2 YFSETQ. The CDR3 sequence is 14 residues long. The V and J ends lost 4 bases and 8 bases, in that order; junction bases with no gene match: 6. CDR3 nucleotide sequence: TGCGCCAGCAGCGGGGGGACAGGGCGGGAAAAACTGTTTTTT. Protein: CASSGGTGREKLFF.

This clone appeared once. The rearrangement uses TRBV7-2 and TRBJ2-3, with a possible D match to TRBD1 (6 bases). The CDR3 sequence is 17 residues long. Germline CDR1 reads SGHTA; CDR2 reads FQGNSA. V was trimmed by 1 base and J by 5 bases, leaving 19 bases between them. The CDR3 DNA follows: TGTGCCAGCAGCTTAGTGGGGTTGATTAGGGGACAAGATACGCAGTATTTT. Amino acid sequence: CASSLVGLIRGQDTQYF.

This sequence joins TRBV11-2 and TRBJ2-1; a possible D gene is TRBD1 (5 bases). V lost 4 bases and J lost 1, with 11 bases in between. The germline V gene encodes CDR1 SGHAT and CDR2 FQNNGV. This CDR3 is built from 15 residues. The CDR3 region has the DNA TGTGCCAGCAGCTCTCCGACAGCTTCCTACAATGAGCAGTTCTTC. This codes for CASSSPTASYNEQFF.

This clone has just one count. This chain connects TRBV6-5 to TRBJ1-5; 7 nucleotides match TRBD1. Germline CDR1 reads MNHEY; CDR2 reads SVGAGI. With 5 bases clipped from V and 4 bases from J, the junction kept 8 bases outside the gene matches. This CDR3 has 15 residues. In nucleotides, the CDR3 is TGTGCCAGCAGTAGCAGGGGGAGAGGGAATCAGCCCCAGCATTTT. Encoded protein: CASSSRGRGNQPQHF.

The chain couples TRBV19 to TRBJ1-5; the D is unclear. The CDR3 has 16 amino acids. Germline V gene sequence: CDR1 LNHDA, CDR2 SQIVND (reference sequence). With 4 bases removed from V and 0 bases from J, the gap between germline ends came to 13 bases. CDR3 DNA: TGTGCCAGTAGTACCCCATTCAGGCGTAGCAATCAGCCCCAGCATTTT. Translated, it gives CASSTPFRRSNQPQHF.

The chain links TRBV3-1 (or the pseudogene TRBV3-2) to TRBJ2-5; D gene uncertain. Trimming stripped 4 bases from V and 5 bases from J, with 14 bases between. CDR1 and CDR2 (germline): LGHDT, YNNKEL (reference sequence). This CDR3 contains 14 residues. DNA for the CDR3: TGTGCCAGCAGCCCTGACTTGGCCAGCGAGACCCAGTACTTC. Protein sequence: CASSPDLASETQYF.

The chain uses TRBV20-1 and TRBJ2-7; D perhaps matches TRBD2 (6 bases). CDR1 is DFQATT and CDR2 is SNEGSKA in the germline V gene (reference sequence). Trimming took off 3 bases at V and 2 bases at J, with 14 bases between the two ends. The CDR3 has 14 amino acids. The CDR3 DNA sequence: TGCAGTGCTAGTGCGGGATGGGCCCCCTACGAGCAGTACTTC. Translation gives CSASAGWAPYEQYF.